Each of the 32 T cell receptor beta chains below was sequenced from the same sample in a study of T cells after yellow fever vaccination. In TCRdb, the 5' RACE reads were re-called with MiXCR into one record per CDR3 protein. The sample includes 35,000 to 55,000 distinct CDR3 sequences, over 5.5% of them seen just once. Here the sequenced sample was PBMCs, either bulk or a sorted T-cell subset (CD4+, CD8+, memory, or dextramer-sorted; not recorded which), taken 45 days after the yellow fever booster vaccination. The source of these receptors is a man between 25 and 39 years old who received the YFV17D yellow fever vaccine.

There are many counts of this clonotype. The chain combines TRBV9 with TRBJ2-1; a possible D gene is TRBD2 (5 bases). CDR1 is SGDLS and CDR2 is YYNGEE in the germline V gene. The V end was cut by 0 bases, the J end by 4 bases, with 5 bases between. The CDR3 loop spans 13 amino acids. CDR3 DNA sequence: TGTGCCAGCAGCGTAGGGAGGTACAATGAGCAGTTCTTC. Protein: CASSVGRYNEQFF.

The chain carries TRBV9 and TRBJ2-1, with 8 bases that match TRBD2. Germline V gene lookup returns CDR1 SGDLS and CDR2 YYNGEE. V lost 0 bases to trimming and J lost 7 bases; unmatched junction nucleotides: 9. CDR3 length equals 16 residues. CDR3 nucleotides: TGTGCCAGCAGCGTAGGAGGTCGGGAGGGCTGGAATGAGCAGTTCTTC. Translation: CASSVGGREGWNEQFF.

The chain combines TRBV5-5 with TRBJ2-2, with 9 bases that match TRBD1. CDR1 and CDR2 (germline): SGHKS, YYEKEE (reference sequence). J gave up 7 bases and V 3 bases, and 10 bases lay outside the gene matches. CDR3 length: 16 amino acids. As DNA, the CDR3 is TGTGCCAGCAGCTCGATACCGGGACAGGGAGTCGGGGAGCTGTTTTTT. Translating it yields CASSSIPGQGVGELFF.

This sequence joins TRBV11-2 and TRBJ1-3; TRBD1 is a possible D gene (5 bases). The V end lost 2 bases, the J end lost 0 bases, and 8 bases lay between the germline ends. The CDR3 runs 15 residues. CDR1 and CDR2 from the germline V gene are SGHAT and FQNNGV. The CDR3: CASSLLGGSGNTIYF. The CDR3 coding sequence is TGTGCCAGCAGCTTACTCGGGGGCTCTGGAAACACCATATATTTT.

The J gene is TRBJ2-3, the V gene TRBV24-1, with 8 bases identical to TRBD2. This CDR3 spans 13 amino acids. Germline V gene sequence: CDR1 KGHDR, CDR2 SFDVKD. Unmatched junction bases numbered 5, after V lost 7 bases and J lost 6 bases. The CDR3 coding sequence is TGTGCCACCAGCATTAGCGGGGAGGATACGCAGTATTTT. This codes for CATSISGEDTQYF.

Many counts were recorded for this clonotype. CDR3 loop: CASSLEGVGTDTQYF. The CDR3 DNA is TGCGCCAGCAGCTTAGAGGGAGTGGGCACAGATACGCAGTATTTT. This chain joins TRBV5-1 and TRBJ2-3; tentative D call: TRBD2 (5 bases). The germline CDR1 and CDR2 sequences are SGHRS and YFSETQ. The CDR3 spans 15 residues. Trimming cost V 2 bases and J 1 base, with 11 bases left between them.

This clonotype was detected only a few times. V and J are TRBV6-2 or TRBV6-3 and TRBJ2-5; the match to TRBD2 covers 13 bases. The V gene end was trimmed by 4 bases and the J gene end by 6 bases; junction bases not matched to a gene: 5. The CDR3 runs 15 residues. Germline values: CDR1 MNHEY, CDR2 SVGEGT. CDR3 residues: CASSFWTSGSQTQYF. CDR3 bases: TGTGCCAGCAGTTTCTGGACTAGCGGGAGCCAGACCCAGTACTTC.

The gene calls are TRBV6-5 and TRBJ1-6; 7 positions match TRBD1. Germline CDR1 MNHEY, CDR2 SVGAGI. V gave up 6 bases and J gave up 1 base; unmatched junction bases: 6. This CDR3 is 16 amino acids long. CDR3 DNA sequence: TGTGCCAGCAGCAAGCCGACAGGGTCCTATAATTCACCCCTCCACTTT. It codes for CASSKPTGSYNSPLHF.

This clonotype counts as medium-sized. The chain employs TRBV9 and TRBJ1-5; D not resolved. The V end was cut by 0 bases, the J end by 7 bases, with 11 bases between. Germline CDR1 and CDR2: SGDLS and YYNGEE. This CDR3 region has 14 residues. This CDR3 is CASSVDGAGQPQHF. For the CDR3, the DNA is TGTGCCAGCAGCGTAGATGGAGCGGGCCAGCCCCAGCATTTT. Filled out from reference TRBV9 and TRBJ1-5, the complete variable domain reads DSGVTQTPKHLITATGQRVTLRCSPRSGDLSVYWYQQSLDQGLQFLIQYYNGEERAKGNILERFSAQQFPDLHSELNLSSLELGDSALYFCASSVDGAGQPQHFGDGTRLSIL.

The chain uses TRBV5-4 and TRBJ2-3; 9 positions match TRBD1. J gave up 5 bases and V 3 bases, and 4 bases lay outside the gene matches. The CDR3 extends over 14 amino acids. From germline, CDR1 is SGHNT and CDR2 YYREEE (reference sequence). In DNA form, the CDR3 reads TGTGCCAGCAGCTACGGACAGGGGTTAGATACGCAGTATTTT. This codes for CASSYGQGLDTQYF.

The chain combines TRBV9 with TRBJ2-1; 8 positions agree with TRBD2. This CDR3 has 15 residues. Germline V lookup: CDR1 SGDLS, CDR2 YYNGEE. With 0 bases clipped from V and 4 bases from J, the junction kept 3 bases outside the gene matches. The CDR3 here is CASSVELADYNEQFF. DNA of the CDR3: TGTGCCAGCAGCGTAGAACTAGCGGATTACAATGAGCAGTTCTTC.

The genes are TRBV20-1 and TRBJ1-2, with D maybe TRBD1 (5 bases). The CDR3 contains 13 residues. CDR1 is DFQATT and CDR2 is SNEGSKA in the germline V gene (reference sequence). V lost 4 bases to trimming and J lost 4 bases, with 13 bases between them. For the CDR3, the DNA is TGCAGTGCTATGCCTGGCGGGGCCTATGGCTACACCTTC. Protein product: CSAMPGGAYGYTF.

The CDR3 here is CASSLKGDSPLHF. As DNA, the CDR3 is TGTGCCAGCAGCTTAAAAGGGGACTCACCCCTCCACTTT. The V and J genes are TRBV7-2 and TRBJ1-6, with D perhaps matching TRBD1 (5 bases). V lost 2 bases, J lost 10 bases, and 9 bases lay in between. This CDR3 has 13 amino acids. CDR1 and CDR2 from the germline V gene are SGHTA and FQGNSA. The full variable domain, with the rest looked up from reference TRBV7-2 and TRBJ1-6, is GAGVSQSPSNKVTEKGKDVELRCDPISGHTALYWYRQSLGQGLEFLIYFQGNSAPDKSGLPSDRFSAERTGGSVSTLTIQRTQQEDSAVYLCASSLKGDSPLHFGNGTRLTVT.

This clonotype showed up many times. The genes are TRBV7-2 and TRBJ2-1; no clear D gene. The CDR3 extends over 15 amino acids. V lost 4 bases, J lost 3 bases, and 13 bases lay in between. Germline assignment: CDR1 SGHTA and CDR2 FQGNSA. The CDR3 loop is CASSSTWAIYNEQFF. The CDR3 DNA reads TGTGCCAGCAGCTCCACGTGGGCTATCTACAATGAGCAGTTCTTC.

Details on this clonotype: A read error is possible here, since a much larger clone lies one base away. Here the CDR3 DNA reads TGTGCCAGCATTGGACAGACCTACAATGAGCAGTTCTTC. It translates to CASIGQTYNEQFF. The J gene is TRBJ2-1, the V gene TRBV2; a possible D gene is TRBD1 (6 bases). CDR1 and CDR2 (germline): SNHLY, FYNNEI. V was trimmed by 7 bases and J by 2 bases, leaving 9 bases between them. This CDR3 region has 13 residues.

This clonotype ranks as medium-sized. This chain links TRBV5-4 with TRBJ2-5; 7 bases map to TRBD2. CDR1 and CDR2 from the germline V gene are SGHNT and YYREEE (reference sequence). CDR3 length: 12 amino acids. With 3 bases clipped from V and 4 bases from J, the junction kept 0 bases outside the gene matches. The CDR3 DNA reads as TGTGCCAGCAGCTGGGGGGGAGAGACCCAGTACTTC. This sequence encodes CASSWGGETQYF.

This clonotype was recorded a few times. The chain carries TRBV28 and TRBJ2-1; D tentatively reads TRBD1 or TRBD2 (5 bases each). V was pared by 10 bases and J by 7 bases, with 23 bases between. CDR1 is MDHEN, CDR2 SYDVKM, per germline. The CDR3 spans 15 residues. As DNA, the CDR3 is TGTGCCATCCTACCCCTTGCAGGGACCACAAATGAGCAGTTCTTC. Its protein is CAILPLAGTTNEQFF.

Ten or more counts support this clonotype. This rearrangement joins TRBV24-1 to TRBJ2-4; D might be TRBD2 (6 bases). The V end lost 3 bases, the J end lost 1 base, and 9 bases lay between the germline ends. Germline assignment: CDR1 KGHDR and CDR2 SFDVKD. The CDR3 has 15 amino acids. CDR3 DNA: TGTGCCACCAGTGATGGGGGGTTTGCCAAAAACATTCAGTACTTC. Its translation: CATSDGGFAKNIQYF.

This clonotype showed up just a few times. V gene TRBV6-1 combines with J gene TRBJ2-5; 11 bases are shared with TRBD2. Germline V gene sequence: CDR1 MNHNS, CDR2 SASEGT. The CDR3 length is 15 residues. J was trimmed by 3 bases and V by 6 bases; bases with no gene match: 6. CDR3 region: CASREWGLAEETQYF. In nucleotides, the CDR3 is TGTGCCAGCAGGGAATGGGGACTAGCGGAAGAGACCCAGTACTTC.

This clonotype has a handful of counts. The CDR3: CASTEGGRAETQYF. The CDR3 DNA reads as TGCGCCAGCACGGAGGGCGGGAGGGCGGAGACCCAGTACTTC. The chain recombines TRBV10-2 with TRBJ2-5; 9 bases agree with TRBD2. The CDR3 length is 14 residues. The junction had 8 bases not matched to a gene; V was cut back by 7 bases and J by 5 bases. The V gene's germline CDR1 is WSHSY and CDR2 SAAADI.

This clonotype has only a few counts. This rearrangement joins TRBV7-2 to TRBJ1-5; 9 bases map to TRBD1. V gave up 4 bases and J gave up 4 bases; unmatched junction bases: 8. CDR1 and CDR2 (germline): SGHTA, FQGNSA. The CDR3 covers 16 residues. CDR3: CASSSQGTGLNQPQHF. The CDR3 bases are TGTGCCAGCAGCTCCCAGGGGACAGGGCTTAATCAGCCCCAGCATTTT.

The table lists this clonotype with a few counts. V is TRBV7-2 and J is TRBJ2-1; weak D call: TRBD2 (5 bases). This CDR3 contains 15 residues. Between the trimmed V and J ends, which lost 5 bases and 9 bases, there was a span of 20 bases. Germline loops: CDR1 SGHTA, CDR2 FQGNSA. The CDR3 loop is CASSPLGGSGSEQFF. CDR3 nucleotides: TGTGCCAGCAGCCCCTTAGGAGGTAGTGGGAGTGAGCAGTTCTTC.

This clonotype was recorded a few times. This chain uses TRBV5-4 with TRBJ2-1, with 10 bases fitting TRBD2. After removal of 2 bases from V and 6 bases from J, the junction contained 5 bases not matched to a gene. This CDR3 has 15 amino acids. From germline, CDR1 is SGHNT and CDR2 YYREEE (reference sequence). The CDR3 region is CASSLGGLAANEQFF. For the CDR3, the DNA is TGTGCCAGCAGCTTAGGAGGACTAGCGGCCAATGAGCAGTTCTTC.

The chain employs TRBV27 and TRBJ2-7, with D tentatively TRBD1 (6 bases). Between the trimmed V and J ends, which lost 0 bases and 7 bases, there was a span of 16 bases. CDR1 and CDR2 from the germline V gene are MNHEY and SMNVEV (reference sequence). CDR3 length: 15 residues. The CDR3 nucleotides read TGTGCCAGCAGTTTATCCCTTACAGGGATGAGGGAGCAGTACTTC. Amino acid sequence: CASSLSLTGMREQYF.

This chain uses TRBV4-3 with TRBJ1-2; no clear D gene. Germline-derived CDR1 and CDR2 are LGHNA and YSLEER. The CDR3 extends over 15 amino acids. V lost 1 base, J lost 2 bases, and 11 bases lay in between. CDR3 DNA: TGCGCCAGCAGCCAAGCTTACCTCGGAAACTATGGCTACACCTTC. Residues: CASSQAYLGNYGYTF.

The sample holds many counts of this clonotype. This rearrangement joins TRBV6-5 to TRBJ1-1, with D hard to call. Germline CDR1 and CDR2: MNHEY and SVGAGI. V was pared by 6 bases and J by 3 bases, with 8 bases between. This CDR3 contains 12 residues. The CDR3 here is CASRYRDTEAFF. The CDR3 DNA follows: TGTGCCAGCAGGTACAGAGACACTGAAGCTTTCTTT.

This clonotype showed up many times. V is TRBV12-3 or TRBV12-4 and J is TRBJ2-3, with unresolved D. Trimming left V 4 bases short and J 1 base short, with 9 bases between. This CDR3 contains 14 residues. Here the CDR3 DNA reads TGTGCCAGCAGTTCCCGTCGTGGCACAGATACGCAGTATTTT. Its protein is CASSSRRGTDTQYF.

This clonotype was counted between two and nine times. The chain joins TRBV20-1 to TRBJ2-3, with 8 bases that match TRBD1. This CDR3 spans 15 amino acids. CDR1 DFQATT and CDR2 SNEGSKA come from the germline V gene (reference sequence). V shed 1 base and J 4 bases; nucleotides not matched to a gene: 7. CDR3 nucleotide sequence: TGCAGTGCTAGAGTGTCCGGGACAGGCCCAGATACGCAGTATTTT. The encoded protein is CSARVSGTGPDTQYF.

This clonotype has ten or more counts. J is TRBJ1-1 and V is TRBV7-2, with 7 nucleotides matching TRBD1. V dropped 4 bases and J dropped 1; count of bases not matched to a gene: 6. The CDR3 contains 15 residues. Germline V lookup: CDR1 SGHTA, CDR2 FQGNSA. The DNA of the CDR3 is TGTGCCAGCAGCTCAGACAGGGTCCCGAACACTGAAGCTTTCTTT. Its translation is CASSSDRVPNTEAFF.

This clonotype was counted many times. The V call is TRBV27, the J call TRBJ2-2, with D possibly being TRBD2 (6 bases). The CDR3 spans 14 residues. The germline V gene has CDR1 MNHEY and CDR2 SMNVEV (reference sequence). V was trimmed by 0 bases and J by 6 bases, leaving 8 bases between them. CDR3 nucleotides: TGTGCCAGCAGTTTATCACTAGCTTCCGGGGAGCTGTTTTTT. Protein sequence: CASSLSLASGELFF.

Many counts were recorded for this clonotype. The rearrangement links TRBV6-2 or TRBV6-3 to TRBJ2-3, with D unresolved. Germline CDR1 and CDR2: MNHEY and SVGEGT. The V end lost 4 bases, the J end lost 5 bases, and 10 bases lay between the germline ends. The CDR3 sequence is 13 residues long. DNA of the CDR3: TGTGCCAGCAGTTTCCAGGTTGGAGATACGCAGTATTTT. This codes for CASSFQVGDTQYF.

This clonotype was picked up many times. The V gene is TRBV12-3 or TRBV12-4, the J gene TRBJ2-1; weak D call: TRBD2 (8 bases). The CDR3 loop spans 15 amino acids. Trimming took 6 bases from V and 8 from J, leaving 20 bases between them. The chain's CDR3 is CASRQTSVDRDEQFF. CDR3 nucleotide sequence: TGTGCCAGCAGGCAGACTAGCGTCGACAGGGATGAGCAGTTCTTC.